This TCR beta chain emerged from a study of OX40 agonist ivuxolimab in advanced cancers. In the study overall: Dose-escalation patients' cancers were hepatocellular carcinoma, melanoma, renal cell or head and neck cancer. Study-level results: Both blood CD4+ and CD8+ T cells showed clonal growth by week 6 at 0.1 to 3.0 mg/kg.

Method: immunoSEQ multiplex PCR; TCRdb's copy keeps in-frame clones and lacks some. The sample records approximately 50,000 clones, roughly 84% being singletons. As for this clone: Antigen specificity is unknown.

The CDR3 covers 14 residues. CDR1 and CDR2 (germline): ENHRY, SYGVKD. With V trimmed by 8 bases and J by 1 base, 2 bases remained unmatched. This clonotype was obtained from an adult with an advanced solid tumor such as melanoma, head and neck, liver or kidney cancer. The rearrangement joins TRBV10-3 to TRBJ2-3; 11 bases agree with TRBD2. The specimen was CD4+ or CD8+ T cells sorted from blood, collected in a trial of the OX40 agonist ivuxolimab. The CDR3 here is CAISSGGRTDTQYF. CDR3 DNA sequence: TGTGCCATCTCTAGCGGGGGGCGCACAGATACGCAGTATTTT.